These 2 T cell receptor beta chains came from one sample sequenced in a study of blood T cell repertoires in COVID-19. Produced via immunoSEQ multiplex PCR; TCRdb's table is partial and in-frame only. The sample includes 100,000 to 120,000 clones, roughly four fifths of them seen just once. The sequenced material came from peripheral blood. These receptors came from a woman aged 60 to 75 with acute or convalescent COVID-19.

This sequence joins TRBV7-3 and TRBJ1-2, with 9 nucleotides matching TRBD1. V trimming: 5 bases; J trimming: 7 bases; junction bases outside the gene matches: 5. The CDR3 extends over 13 amino acids. Looked up from germline, CDR1 is SGHTA and CDR2 is FQGTGA. DNA of the CDR3: TGTGCCAGCAGCATCGGACAGGGGTTTGGCTACACCTTC. It encodes CASSIGQGFGYTF.

The chain recombines TRBV18 with TRBJ2-5; D is ambiguous. V was pared by 1 base and J by 5 bases, with 11 bases between. The length of the CDR3 is 14 residues. The germline V gene encodes CDR1 KGHSH and CDR2 LQKENI. The CDR3 DNA is TGTGCCAGCTCACCACGGAAAGAGGCGGAGACCCAGTACTTC. This gives the protein CASSPRKEAETQYF. Complete variable domain (other parts from reference TRBV18 and TRBJ2-5): NAGVMQNPRHLVRRRGQEARLRCSPMKGHSHVYWYRQLPEEGLKFMVYLQKENIIDESGMPKERFSAEFPKEGPSILRIQQVVRGDSAAYFCASSPRKEAETQYFGPGTRLLVL.